The 7 T cell receptor beta chains below come from one sample, sequenced in a study of shared clonotypes between healthy human individuals. CD8 cells classed as naive were CD45RO-negative and positively selected for CCR7, excluding terminally differentiated effector memory CD45RA+ cells. Only in-frame clones appear in the TCRdb table, and some are missing; sequencing was by immunoSEQ multiplex PCR. The table has more than 2 million clones, 85% to 95% seen once. Sequencing was performed on naive CD8+ T cells sorted from blood. The origin of the receptors is a man younger than 35 in good health.

This chain uses TRBV4-3 with TRBJ2-1; no definite D call. Germline CDR1 is LGHNA and CDR2 is YSLEER. V dropped 0 bases and J dropped 7 bases, with 13 bases sitting between them. The CDR3 is made up of 15 amino acids. CDR3 DNA sequence: TGCGCCAGCAGCCAAGACCAGAGACCGGCGAATGAGCAGTTCTTC. Translated: CASSQDQRPANEQFF.

The chain is built from TRBV7-9 and TRBJ1-4; 9 nucleotides line up with TRBD1. J gave up 8 bases and V 4 bases, and 14 bases lay outside the gene matches. CDR3 length: 17 residues. Per the germline V gene, CDR1 is SEHNR and CDR2 is FQNEAQ (reference sequence). CDR3 residues: CASSSINDRGRIEKLFF. CDR3 sequence (DNA): TGTGCCAGCAGCTCCATAAACGACAGGGGGAGGATAGAAAAACTGTTTTTT. The full variable domain, rest sourced from reference TRBV7-9 and TRBJ1-4, is DTGVSQNPRHKITKRGQNVTFRCDPISEHNRLYWYRQTLGQGPEFLTYFQNEAQLEKSRLLSDRFSAERPKGSFSTLEIQRTEQGDSAMYLCASSSINDRGRIEKLFFGSGTQLSVL.

The chain employs TRBV4-1 and TRBJ1-2; D possibly corresponds to TRBD1 (6 bases). From germline, CDR1 is MGHRA and CDR2 YSYEKL. The CDR3 extends over 17 amino acids. Trimming left V 5 bases short and J 4 bases short, with 23 bases between. This chain's CDR3 is CASSEAHFRGTLYGYTF. CDR3 DNA: TGCGCCAGCAGCGAAGCCCATTTCAGGGGAACCCTCTATGGCTACACCTTC.

This rearrangement joins TRBV6-6 to TRBJ2-3; 10 nucleotides match TRBD1. Germline V gene data show CDR1 as MNHNY and CDR2 as SVGAGI (reference sequence). The CDR3 runs to 14 residues. V shed 7 bases and J 3 bases; nucleotides not matched to a gene: 4. CDR3 bases: TGTGCCAGCAACTCGGGACAGGGGACAGATACGCAGTATTTT. It codes for CASNSGQGTDTQYF.

The chain combines TRBV30 with TRBJ2-5; 7 nucleotides align to TRBD1. V was clipped by 4 bases and J by 0 bases; unmatched bases: 2. CDR1 is GTSNPN and CDR2 is SVGIG in the germline V gene (reference sequence). This CDR3 has 13 residues. CDR3 sequence: CAWNRGNQETQYF. CDR3 sequence (DNA): TGTGCCTGGAACAGGGGTAACCAAGAGACCCAGTACTTC. Full variable domain (remainder filled in from reference TRBV30 and TRBJ2-5): SQTIHQWPATLVQPVGSPLSLECTVEGTSNPNLYWYRQAAGRGLQLLFYSVGIGQISSEVPQNLSASRPQDRQFILSSKKLLLSDSGFYLCAWNRGNQETQYFGPGTRLLVL.

This clone has a single count. The chain has TRBV7-9 and TRBJ2-7; D may be TRBD2 (5 bases). Deletions cut 5 bases from V and 5 bases from J, with 13 bases between. Germline-derived CDR1 and CDR2 are SEHNR and FQNEAQ (reference sequence). The CDR3 totals 13 residues. CDR3 protein: CASSPRAADEQYF. The CDR3 coding sequence is TGTGCCAGCAGCCCCCGGGCAGCGGACGAGCAGTACTTC.

The rearrangement links TRBV12-5 to TRBJ2-7, with D perhaps assigned TRBD1 or TRBD2 (6 bases each). CDR1 and CDR2 (germline): LGHNT, FRNRAP. The CDR3 is 14 residues long. V lost 3 bases, J lost 2 bases, and 11 bases lay in between. CDR3: CASGLQGLAYEQYF. DNA for the CDR3: TGTGCTAGTGGTTTACAGGGACTTGCCTACGAGCAGTACTTC.